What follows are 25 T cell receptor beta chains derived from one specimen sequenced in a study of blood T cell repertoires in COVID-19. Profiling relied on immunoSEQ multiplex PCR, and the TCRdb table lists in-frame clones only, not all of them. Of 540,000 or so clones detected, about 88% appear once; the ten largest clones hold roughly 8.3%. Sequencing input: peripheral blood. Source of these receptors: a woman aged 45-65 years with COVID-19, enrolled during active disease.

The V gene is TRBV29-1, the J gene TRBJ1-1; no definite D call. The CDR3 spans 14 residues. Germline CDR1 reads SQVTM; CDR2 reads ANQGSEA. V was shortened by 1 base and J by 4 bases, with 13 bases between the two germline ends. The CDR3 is CSVEAQGRITEAFF. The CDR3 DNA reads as TGCAGCGTTGAAGCCCAAGGCAGGATCACTGAAGCTTTCTTT.

This CDR3 reads CASSLRTGIVYNEQFF. The CDR3 DNA is TGCGCCAGCAGCTTAAGGACAGGGATCGTGTACAATGAGCAGTTCTTC. The chain recombines TRBV5-1 with TRBJ2-1; 8 bases are a match to TRBD1. Germline values: CDR1 SGHRS, CDR2 YFSETQ. The CDR3 loop spans 16 amino acids. The trim removed 2 bases at V and 4 bases at J, leaving 8 bases unmatched.

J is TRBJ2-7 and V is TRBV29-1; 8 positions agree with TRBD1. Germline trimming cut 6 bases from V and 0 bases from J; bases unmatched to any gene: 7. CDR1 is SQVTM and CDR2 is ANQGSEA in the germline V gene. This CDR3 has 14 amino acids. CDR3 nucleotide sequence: TGCAGCGTCGAACCCGGGACAGGCTCCTACGAGCAGTACTTC. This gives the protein CSVEPGTGSYEQYF.

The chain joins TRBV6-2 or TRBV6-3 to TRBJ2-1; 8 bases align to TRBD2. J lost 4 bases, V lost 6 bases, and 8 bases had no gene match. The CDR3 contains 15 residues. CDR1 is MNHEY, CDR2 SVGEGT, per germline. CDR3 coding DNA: TGTGCCAGCAGCCTCCTCAGCGGGGGTTACAATGAGCAGTTCTTC. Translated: CASSLLSGGYNEQFF.

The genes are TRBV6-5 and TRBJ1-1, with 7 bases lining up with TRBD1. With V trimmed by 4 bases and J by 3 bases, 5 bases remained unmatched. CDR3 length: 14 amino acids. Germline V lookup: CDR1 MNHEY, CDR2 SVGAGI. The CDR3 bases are TGTGCCAGCAGTTGGAGGACAGGCGACACTGAAGCTTTCTTT. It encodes CASSWRTGDTEAFF.

The CDR3 here is CTSTGNRGFGYEQFF. In DNA form, the CDR3 reads TGCACCAGCACCGGTAACAGGGGATTCGGTTATGAGCAGTTCTTC. The gene calls are TRBV1 and TRBJ2-1; the D call in the table, TRBD1, was not verified against the DNA. TRBV1 counts as a pseudogene. CDR3 length: 15 amino acids.

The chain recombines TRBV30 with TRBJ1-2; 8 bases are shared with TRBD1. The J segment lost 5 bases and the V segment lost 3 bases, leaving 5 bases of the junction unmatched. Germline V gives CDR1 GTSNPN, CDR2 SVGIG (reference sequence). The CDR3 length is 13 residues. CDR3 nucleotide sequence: TGTGCCTGGAGGATCGACAGGGGATATGGCTACACCTTC. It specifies CAWRIDRGYGYTF.

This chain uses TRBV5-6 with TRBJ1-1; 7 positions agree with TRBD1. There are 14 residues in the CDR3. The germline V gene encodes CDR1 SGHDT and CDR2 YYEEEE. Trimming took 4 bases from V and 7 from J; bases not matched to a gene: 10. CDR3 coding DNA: TGTGCCAGCAGCCTCCGTGGACAGGCCTATGAAGCTTTCTTT. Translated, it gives CASSLRGQAYEAFF.

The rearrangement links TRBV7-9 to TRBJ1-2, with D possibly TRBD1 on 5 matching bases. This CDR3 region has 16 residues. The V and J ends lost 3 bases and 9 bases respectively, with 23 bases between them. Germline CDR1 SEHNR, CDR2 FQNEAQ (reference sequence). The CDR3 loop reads CASSFKEFLKQARYTF. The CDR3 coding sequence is TGTGCCAGCAGCTTCAAAGAGTTTCTAAAACAGGCACGCTACACCTTC.

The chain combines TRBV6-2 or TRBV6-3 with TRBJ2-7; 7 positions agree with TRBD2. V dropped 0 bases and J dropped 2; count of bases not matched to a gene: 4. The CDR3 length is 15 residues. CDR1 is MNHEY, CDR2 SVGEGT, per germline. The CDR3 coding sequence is TGTGCCAGCAGTTACTCGGGAGGGTTCCCCTACGAGCAGTACTTC. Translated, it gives CASSYSGGFPYEQYF.

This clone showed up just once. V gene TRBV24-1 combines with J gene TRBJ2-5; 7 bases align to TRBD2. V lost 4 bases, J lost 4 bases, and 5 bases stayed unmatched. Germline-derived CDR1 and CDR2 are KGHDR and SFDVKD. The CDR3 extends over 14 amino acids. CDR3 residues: CATSEPRGRETQYF. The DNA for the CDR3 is TGTGCCACCAGTGAGCCGCGGGGGAGAGAGACCCAGTACTTC.

The CDR3 is CATSRIRQGNEQFF. CDR3 DNA: TGTGCCACCAGCCGGATTAGACAGGGCAATGAGCAGTTCTTC. This chain uses TRBV15 with TRBJ2-1; 7 bases are a match to TRBD1. The V and J ends lost 5 bases and 6 bases, in that order; junction bases with no gene match: 7. The CDR3 is 14 residues long. In germline, CDR1 is LNHNV, CDR2 YYDKDF (reference sequence).

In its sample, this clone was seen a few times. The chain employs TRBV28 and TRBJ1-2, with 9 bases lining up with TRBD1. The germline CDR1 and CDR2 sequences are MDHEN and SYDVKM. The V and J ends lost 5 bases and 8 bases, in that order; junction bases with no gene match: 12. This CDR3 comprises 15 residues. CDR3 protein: CASSPLPGQGGGYTF. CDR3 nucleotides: TGTGCCAGCAGTCCCCTACCGGGACAGGGTGGAGGCTACACCTTC.

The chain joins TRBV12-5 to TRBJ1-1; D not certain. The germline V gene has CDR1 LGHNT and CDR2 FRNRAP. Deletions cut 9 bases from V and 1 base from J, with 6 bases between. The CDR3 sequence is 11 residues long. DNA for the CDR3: TGTGCTAGCCGGGAGAACACTGAAGCTTTCTTT. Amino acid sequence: CASRENTEAFF. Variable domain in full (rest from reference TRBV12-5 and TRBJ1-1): DARVTQTPRHKVTEMGQEVTMRCQPILGHNTVFWYRQTMMQGLELLAYFRNRAPLDDSGMPKDRFSAEMPDATLATLKIQPSEPRDSAVYFCASRENTEAFFGQGTRLTVV.

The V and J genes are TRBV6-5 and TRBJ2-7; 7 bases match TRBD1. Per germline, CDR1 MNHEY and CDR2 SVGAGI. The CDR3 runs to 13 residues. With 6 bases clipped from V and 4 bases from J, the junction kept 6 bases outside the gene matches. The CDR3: CASSRDSRYEQYF. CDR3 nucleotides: TGTGCCAGCAGCCGGGACAGCAGATACGAGCAGTACTTC.

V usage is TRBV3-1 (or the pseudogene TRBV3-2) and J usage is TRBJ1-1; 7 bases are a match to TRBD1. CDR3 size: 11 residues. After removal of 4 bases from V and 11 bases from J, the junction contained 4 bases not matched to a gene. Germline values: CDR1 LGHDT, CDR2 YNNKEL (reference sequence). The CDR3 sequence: CASSRTGVAFF. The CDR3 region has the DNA TGTGCCAGCAGCCGAACAGGGGTGGCTTTCTTT.

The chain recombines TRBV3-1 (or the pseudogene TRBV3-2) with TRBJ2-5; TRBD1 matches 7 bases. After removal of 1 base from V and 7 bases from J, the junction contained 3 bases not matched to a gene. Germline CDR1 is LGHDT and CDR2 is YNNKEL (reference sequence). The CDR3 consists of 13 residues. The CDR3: CASSQGGGGTQYF. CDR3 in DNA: TGTGCCAGCAGCCAAGGAGGGGGCGGGACCCAGTACTTC.

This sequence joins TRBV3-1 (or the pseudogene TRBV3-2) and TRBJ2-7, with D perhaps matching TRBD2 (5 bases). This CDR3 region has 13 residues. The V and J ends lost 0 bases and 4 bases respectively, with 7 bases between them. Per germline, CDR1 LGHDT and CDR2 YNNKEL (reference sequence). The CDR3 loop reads CASSQDPGYEQYF. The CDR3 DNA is TGTGCCAGCAGCCAAGATCCGGGGTACGAGCAGTACTTC.

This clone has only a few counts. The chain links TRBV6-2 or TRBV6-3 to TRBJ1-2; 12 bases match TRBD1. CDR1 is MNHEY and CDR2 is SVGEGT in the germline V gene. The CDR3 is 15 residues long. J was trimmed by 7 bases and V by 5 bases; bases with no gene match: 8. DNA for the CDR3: TGTGCCAGCAGTAAGCCGGGACAGGGGGCGCGTGGCTACACCTTC. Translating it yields CASSKPGQGARGYTF.

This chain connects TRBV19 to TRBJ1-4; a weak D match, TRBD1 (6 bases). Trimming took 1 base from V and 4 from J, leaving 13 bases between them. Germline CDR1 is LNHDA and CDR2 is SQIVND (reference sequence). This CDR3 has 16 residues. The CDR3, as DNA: TGTGCCAGTAGTATAGGCAGGACACAGGGTAATGAAAAACTGTTTTTT. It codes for CASSIGRTQGNEKLFF. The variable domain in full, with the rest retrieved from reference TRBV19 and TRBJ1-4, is DGGITQSPKYLFRKEGQNVTLSCEQNLNHDAMYWYRQDPGQGLRLIYYSQIVNDFQKGDIAEGYSVSREKKESFPLTVTSAQKNPTAFYLCASSIGRTQGNEKLFFGSGTQLSVL.

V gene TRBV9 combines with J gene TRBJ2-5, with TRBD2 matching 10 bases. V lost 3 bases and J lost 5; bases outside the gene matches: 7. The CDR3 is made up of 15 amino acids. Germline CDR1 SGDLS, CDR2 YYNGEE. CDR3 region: CASSAQRGGWETQYF. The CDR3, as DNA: TGTGCCAGCAGCGCTCAGCGGGGGGGCTGGGAGACCCAGTACTTC.

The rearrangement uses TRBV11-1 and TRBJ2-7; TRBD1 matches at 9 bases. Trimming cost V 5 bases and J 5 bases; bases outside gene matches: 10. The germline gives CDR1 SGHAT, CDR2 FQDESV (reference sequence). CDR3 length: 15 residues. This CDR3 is CASSPAGTGFHEQYF. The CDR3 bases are TGTGCCAGCAGCCCCGCCGGGACAGGGTTCCACGAGCAGTACTTC. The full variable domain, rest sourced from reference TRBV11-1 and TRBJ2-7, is EAEVAQSPRYKITEKSQAVAFWCDPISGHATLYWYRQILGQGPELLVQFQDESVVDDSQLPKDRFSAERLKGVDSTLKIQPAELGDSAMYLCASSPAGTGFHEQYFGPGTRLTVT.

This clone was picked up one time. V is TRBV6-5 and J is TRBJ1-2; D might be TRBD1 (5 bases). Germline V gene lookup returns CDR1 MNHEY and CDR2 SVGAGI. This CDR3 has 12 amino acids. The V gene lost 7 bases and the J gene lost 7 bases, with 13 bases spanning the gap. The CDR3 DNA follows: TGTGCCAGCAACCCCGGGGGAGGTGGCTACACCTTC. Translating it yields CASNPGGGGYTF.

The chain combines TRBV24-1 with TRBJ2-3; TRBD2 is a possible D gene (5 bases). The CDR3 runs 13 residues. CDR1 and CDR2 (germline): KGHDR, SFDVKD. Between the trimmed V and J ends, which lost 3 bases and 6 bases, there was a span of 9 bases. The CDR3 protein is CATSDPRRDTQYF. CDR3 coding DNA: TGTGCCACCAGTGATCCACGGAGGGATACGCAGTATTTT.

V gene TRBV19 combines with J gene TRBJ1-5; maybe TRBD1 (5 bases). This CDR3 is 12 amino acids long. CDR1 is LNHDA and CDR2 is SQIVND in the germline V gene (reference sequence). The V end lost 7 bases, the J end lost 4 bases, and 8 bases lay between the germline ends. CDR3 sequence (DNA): TGTGCCAGTATGGGGCCGAATCAGCCCCAGCATTTT. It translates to CASMGPNQPQHF.